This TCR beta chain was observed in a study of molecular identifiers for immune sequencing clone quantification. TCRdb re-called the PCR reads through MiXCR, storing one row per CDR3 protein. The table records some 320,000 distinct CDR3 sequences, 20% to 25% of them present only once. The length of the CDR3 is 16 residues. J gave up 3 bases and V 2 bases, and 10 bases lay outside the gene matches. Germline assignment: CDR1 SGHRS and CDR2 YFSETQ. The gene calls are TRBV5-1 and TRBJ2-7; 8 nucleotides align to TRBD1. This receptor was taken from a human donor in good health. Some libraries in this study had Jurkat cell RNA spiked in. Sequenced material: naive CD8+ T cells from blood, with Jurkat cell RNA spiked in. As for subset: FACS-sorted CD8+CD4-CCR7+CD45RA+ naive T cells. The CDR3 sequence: CASSLPDRGGVYEQYF. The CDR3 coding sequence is TGCGCCAGCAGCTTACCTGACAGGGGTGGGGTCTACGAGCAGTACTTC. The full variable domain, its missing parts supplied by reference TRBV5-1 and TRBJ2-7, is KAGVTQTPRYLIKTRGQQVTLSCSPISGHRSVSWYQQTPGQGLQFLFEYFSETQRNKGNFPGRFSGRQFSNSRSEMNVSTLELGDSALYLCASSLPDRGGVYEQYFGPGTRLTVT.